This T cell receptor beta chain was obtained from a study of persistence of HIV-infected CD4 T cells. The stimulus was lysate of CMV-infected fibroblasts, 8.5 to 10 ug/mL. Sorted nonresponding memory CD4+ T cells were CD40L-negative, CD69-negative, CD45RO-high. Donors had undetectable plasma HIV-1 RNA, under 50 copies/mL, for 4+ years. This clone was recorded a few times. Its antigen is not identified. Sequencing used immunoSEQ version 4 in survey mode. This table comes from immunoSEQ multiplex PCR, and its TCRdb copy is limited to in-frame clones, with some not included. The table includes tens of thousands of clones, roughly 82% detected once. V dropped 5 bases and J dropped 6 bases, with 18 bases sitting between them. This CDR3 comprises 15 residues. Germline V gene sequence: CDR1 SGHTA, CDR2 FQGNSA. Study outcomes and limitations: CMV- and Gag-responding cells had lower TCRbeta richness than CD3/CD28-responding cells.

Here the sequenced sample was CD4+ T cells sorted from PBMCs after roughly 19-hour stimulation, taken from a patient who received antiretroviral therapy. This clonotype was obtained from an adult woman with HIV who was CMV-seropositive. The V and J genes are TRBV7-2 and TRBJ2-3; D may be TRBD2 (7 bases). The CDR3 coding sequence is TGTGCCAGCAGCGTACTGGTTTCGGGGGGCGATACGCAGTATTTT. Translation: CASSVLVSGGDTQYF.